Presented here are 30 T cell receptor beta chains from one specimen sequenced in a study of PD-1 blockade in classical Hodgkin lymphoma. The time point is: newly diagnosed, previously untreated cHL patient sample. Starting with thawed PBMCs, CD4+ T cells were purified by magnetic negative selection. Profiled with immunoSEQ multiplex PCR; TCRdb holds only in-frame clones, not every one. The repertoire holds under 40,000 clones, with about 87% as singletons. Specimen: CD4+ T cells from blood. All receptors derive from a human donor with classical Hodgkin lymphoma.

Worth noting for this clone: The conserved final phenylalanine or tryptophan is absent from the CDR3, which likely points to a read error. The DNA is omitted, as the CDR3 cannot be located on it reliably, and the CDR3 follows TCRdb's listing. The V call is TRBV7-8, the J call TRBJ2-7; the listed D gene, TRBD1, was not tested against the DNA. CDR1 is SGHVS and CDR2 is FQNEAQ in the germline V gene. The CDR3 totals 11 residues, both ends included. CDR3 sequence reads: CASSLAGQPAL.

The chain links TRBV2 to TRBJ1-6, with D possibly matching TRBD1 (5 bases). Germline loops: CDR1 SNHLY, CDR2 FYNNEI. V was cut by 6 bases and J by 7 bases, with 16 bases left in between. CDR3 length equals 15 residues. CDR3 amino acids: CASSPEGVRNSPLHF. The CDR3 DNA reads TGTGCCAGCAGCCCCGAAGGGGTTCGGAATTCACCCCTCCACTTT. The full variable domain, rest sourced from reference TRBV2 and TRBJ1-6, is EPEVTQTPSHQVTQMGQEVILRCVPISNHLYFYWYRQILGQKVEFLVSFYNNEISEKSEIFDDQFSVERPDGSNFTLKIRSTKLEDSAMYFCASSPEGVRNSPLHFGNGTRLTVT.

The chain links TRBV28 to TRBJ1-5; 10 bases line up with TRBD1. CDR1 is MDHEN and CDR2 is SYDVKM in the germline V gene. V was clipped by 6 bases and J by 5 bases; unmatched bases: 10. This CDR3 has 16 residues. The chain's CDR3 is CASSSSGTGAYQPQHF. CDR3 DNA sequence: TGTGCCAGCAGCTCTTCCGGGACAGGGGCTTATCAGCCCCAGCATTTT.

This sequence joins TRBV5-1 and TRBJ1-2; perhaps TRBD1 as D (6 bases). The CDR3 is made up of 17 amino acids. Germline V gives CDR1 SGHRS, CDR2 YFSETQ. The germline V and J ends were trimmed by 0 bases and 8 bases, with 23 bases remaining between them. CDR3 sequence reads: CASSLDTGGTGSGGYTF. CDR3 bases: TGCGCCAGCAGCTTGGATACGGGAGGTACAGGGTCGGGAGGCTACACCTTC. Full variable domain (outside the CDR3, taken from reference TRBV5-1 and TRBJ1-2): KAGVTQTPRYLIKTRGQQVTLSCSPISGHRSVSWYQQTPGQGLQFLFEYFSETQRNKGNFPGRFSGRQFSNSRSEMNVSTLELGDSALYLCASSLDTGGTGSGGYTFGSGTRLTVV.

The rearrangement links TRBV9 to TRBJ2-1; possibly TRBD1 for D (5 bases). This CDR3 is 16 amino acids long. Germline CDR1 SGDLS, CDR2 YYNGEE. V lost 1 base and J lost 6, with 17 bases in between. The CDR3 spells CASSVRTRGPINEQFF. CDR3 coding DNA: TGTGCCAGCAGCGTACGGACAAGAGGCCCAATCAATGAGCAGTTCTTC.

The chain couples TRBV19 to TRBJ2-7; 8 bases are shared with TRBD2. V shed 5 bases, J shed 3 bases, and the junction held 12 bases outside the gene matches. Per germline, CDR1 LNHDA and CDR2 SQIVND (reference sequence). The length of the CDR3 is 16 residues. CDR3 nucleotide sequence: TGTGCCAGTAGTCTTGGGGGTTTAGCGGGACGCTACGAGCAGTACTTC. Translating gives CASSLGGLAGRYEQYF.

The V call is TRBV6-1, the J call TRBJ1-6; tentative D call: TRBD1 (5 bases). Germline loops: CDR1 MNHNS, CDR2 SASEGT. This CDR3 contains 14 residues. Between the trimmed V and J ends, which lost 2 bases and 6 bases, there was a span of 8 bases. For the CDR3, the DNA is TGTGCCAGCAGTGAATGGCAGGGTAATTCACCCCTCCACTTT. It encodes CASSEWQGNSPLHF.

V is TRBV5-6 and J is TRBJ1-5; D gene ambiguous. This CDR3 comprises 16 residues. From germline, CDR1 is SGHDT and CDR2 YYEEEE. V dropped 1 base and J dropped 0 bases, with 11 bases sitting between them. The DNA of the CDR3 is TGTGCCAGCAGCTTGAGCTCGGGGAATAGCAATCAGCCCCAGCATTTT. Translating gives CASSLSSGNSNQPQHF. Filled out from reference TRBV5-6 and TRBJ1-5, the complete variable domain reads DAGVTQSPTHLIKTRGQQVTLRCSPKSGHDTVSWYQQALGQGPQFIFQYYEEEERQRGNFPDRFSGHQFPNYSSELNVNALLLGDSALYLCASSLSSGNSNQPQHFGDGTRLSIL.

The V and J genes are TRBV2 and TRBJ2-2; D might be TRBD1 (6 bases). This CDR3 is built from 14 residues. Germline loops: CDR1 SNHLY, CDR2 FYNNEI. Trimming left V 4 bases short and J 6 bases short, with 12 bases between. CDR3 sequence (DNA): TGTGCCAGCAGTGCGGGGACAAAAGCCGGGGAGCTGTTTTTT. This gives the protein CASSAGTKAGELFF.

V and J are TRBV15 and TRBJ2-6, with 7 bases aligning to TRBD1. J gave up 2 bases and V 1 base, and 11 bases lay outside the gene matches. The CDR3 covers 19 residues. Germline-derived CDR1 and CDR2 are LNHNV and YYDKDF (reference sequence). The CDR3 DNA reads TGTGCCACCAGCAGAGGTAGTACAGGGGTCCCGCCTGGGGCCAACGTCCTGACTTTC. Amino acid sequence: CATSRGSTGVPPGANVLTF.

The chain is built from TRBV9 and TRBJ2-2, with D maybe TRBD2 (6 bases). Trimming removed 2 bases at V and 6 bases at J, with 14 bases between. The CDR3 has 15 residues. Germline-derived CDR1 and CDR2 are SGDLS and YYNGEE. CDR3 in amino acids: CASSVEGRSPGELFF. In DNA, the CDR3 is TGTGCCAGCAGCGTGGAGGGACGGTCCCCCGGGGAGCTGTTTTTT.

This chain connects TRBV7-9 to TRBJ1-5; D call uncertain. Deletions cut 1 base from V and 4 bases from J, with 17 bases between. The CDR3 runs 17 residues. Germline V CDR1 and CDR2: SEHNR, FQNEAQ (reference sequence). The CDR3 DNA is TGTGCCAGCAGCTTAGTAGTTGATGGTGGGGTAAATCAGCCCCAGCATTTT. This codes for CASSLVVDGGVNQPQHF.

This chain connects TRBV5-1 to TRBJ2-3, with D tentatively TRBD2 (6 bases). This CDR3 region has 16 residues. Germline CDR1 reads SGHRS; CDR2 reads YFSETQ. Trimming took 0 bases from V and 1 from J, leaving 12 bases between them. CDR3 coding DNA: TGCGCCAGCAGCTTGGGGGCAGGCGGGGGCACAGATACGCAGTATTTT. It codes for CASSLGAGGGTDTQYF. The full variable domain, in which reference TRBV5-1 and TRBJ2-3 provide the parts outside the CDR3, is KAGVTQTPRYLIKTRGQQVTLSCSPISGHRSVSWYQQTPGQGLQFLFEYFSETQRNKGNFPGRFSGRQFSNSRSEMNVSTLELGDSALYLCASSLGAGGGTDTQYFGPGTRLTVL.

Written as DNA, the CDR3 is TGTGCCAGCAGTCCACGGGGTGAGAAGGAAAAACTGTTTTTT. This translates into CASSPRGEKEKLFF. The chain combines TRBV6-1 with TRBJ1-4; unclear D gene. The germline V gene encodes CDR1 MNHNS and CDR2 SASEGT. With 5 bases removed from V and 8 bases from J, the gap between germline ends came to 15 bases. The CDR3 is 14 amino acids.

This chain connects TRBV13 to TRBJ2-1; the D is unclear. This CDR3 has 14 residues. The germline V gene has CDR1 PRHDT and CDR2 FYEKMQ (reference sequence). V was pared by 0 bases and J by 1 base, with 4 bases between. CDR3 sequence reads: CASSLGGSYNEQFF. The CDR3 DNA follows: TGTGCCAGCAGCTTAGGGGGATCCTACAATGAGCAGTTCTTC.

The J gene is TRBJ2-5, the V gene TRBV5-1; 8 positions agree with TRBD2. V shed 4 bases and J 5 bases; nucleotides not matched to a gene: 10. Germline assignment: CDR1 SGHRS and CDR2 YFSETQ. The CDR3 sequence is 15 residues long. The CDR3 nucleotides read TGCGCCAGCAGCCTAGTTCAGCGGGAGAGTGAGACCCAGTACTTC. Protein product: CASSLVQRESETQYF.

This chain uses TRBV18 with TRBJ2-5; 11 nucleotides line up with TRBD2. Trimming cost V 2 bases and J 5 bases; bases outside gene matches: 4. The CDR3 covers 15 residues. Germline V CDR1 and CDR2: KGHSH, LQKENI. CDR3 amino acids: CASSPSTSGSETQYF. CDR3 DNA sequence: TGTGCCAGCTCACCAAGTACTAGCGGGAGTGAGACCCAGTACTTC.

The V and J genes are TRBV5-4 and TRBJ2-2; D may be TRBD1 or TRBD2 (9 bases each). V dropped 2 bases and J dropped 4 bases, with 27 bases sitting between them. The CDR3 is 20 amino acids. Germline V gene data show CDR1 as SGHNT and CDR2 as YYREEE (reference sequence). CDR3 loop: CASSFAGQGRTSDFTGELFF. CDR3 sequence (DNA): TGTGCCAGCAGCTTTGCTGGACAGGGGCGGACTAGCGACTTCACCGGGGAGCTGTTTTTT.

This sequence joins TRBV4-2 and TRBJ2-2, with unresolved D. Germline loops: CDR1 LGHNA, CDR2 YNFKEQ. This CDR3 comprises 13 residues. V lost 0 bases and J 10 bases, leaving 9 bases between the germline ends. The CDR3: CASSQDPSQELFF. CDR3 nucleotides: TGTGCCAGCAGCCAAGATCCTTCCCAGGAGCTGTTTTTT.

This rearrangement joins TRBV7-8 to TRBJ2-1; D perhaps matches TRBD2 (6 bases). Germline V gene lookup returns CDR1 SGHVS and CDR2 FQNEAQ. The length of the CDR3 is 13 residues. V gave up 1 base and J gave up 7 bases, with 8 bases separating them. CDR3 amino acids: CASSLGGENEQFF. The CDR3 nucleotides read TGTGCCAGCAGCTTAGGGGGGGAGAATGAGCAGTTCTTC.

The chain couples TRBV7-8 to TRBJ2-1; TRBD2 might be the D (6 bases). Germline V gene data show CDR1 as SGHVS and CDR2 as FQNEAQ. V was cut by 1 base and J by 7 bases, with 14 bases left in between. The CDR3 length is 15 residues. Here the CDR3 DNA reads TGTGCCAGCAGCTTAGGTTTTGAGGGGACTAATGAGCAGTTCTTC. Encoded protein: CASSLGFEGTNEQFF.

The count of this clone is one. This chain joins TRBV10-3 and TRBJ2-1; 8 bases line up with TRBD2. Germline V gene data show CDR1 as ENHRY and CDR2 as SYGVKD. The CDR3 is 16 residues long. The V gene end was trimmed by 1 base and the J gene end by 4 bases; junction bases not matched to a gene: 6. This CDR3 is CAISELASGFYNEQFF. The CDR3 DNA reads TGTGCCATCAGTGAGTTGGCTAGCGGGTTTTACAATGAGCAGTTCTTC.

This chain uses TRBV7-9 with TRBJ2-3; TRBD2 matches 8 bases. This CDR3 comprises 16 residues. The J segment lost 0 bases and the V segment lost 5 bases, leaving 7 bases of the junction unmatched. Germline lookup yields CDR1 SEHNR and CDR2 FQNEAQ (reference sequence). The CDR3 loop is CASSPRGGTSTDTQYF. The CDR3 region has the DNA TGTGCCAGCAGCCCCCGGGGGGGCACTAGCACAGATACGCAGTATTTT. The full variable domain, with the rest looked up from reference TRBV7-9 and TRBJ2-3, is DTGVSQNPRHKITKRGQNVTFRCDPISEHNRLYWYRQTLGQGPEFLTYFQNEAQLEKSRLLSDRFSAERPKGSFSTLEIQRTEQGDSAMYLCASSPRGGTSTDTQYFGPGTRLTVL.

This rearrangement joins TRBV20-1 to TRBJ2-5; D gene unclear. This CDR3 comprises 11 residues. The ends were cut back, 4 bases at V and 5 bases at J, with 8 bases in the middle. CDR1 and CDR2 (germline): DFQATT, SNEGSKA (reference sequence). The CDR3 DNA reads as TGCAGTGCTATTTCGACGGAGACCCAGTACTTC. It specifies CSAISTETQYF.

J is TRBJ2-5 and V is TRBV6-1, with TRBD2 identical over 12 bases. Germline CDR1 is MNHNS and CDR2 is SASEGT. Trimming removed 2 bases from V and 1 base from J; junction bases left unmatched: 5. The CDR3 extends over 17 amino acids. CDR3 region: CASSEYLLAGGQETQYF. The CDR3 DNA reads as TGTGCCAGCAGTGAATATTTACTAGCGGGAGGCCAAGAGACCCAGTACTTC.

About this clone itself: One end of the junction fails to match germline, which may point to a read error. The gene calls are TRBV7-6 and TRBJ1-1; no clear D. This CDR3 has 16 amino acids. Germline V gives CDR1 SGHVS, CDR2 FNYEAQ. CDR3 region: CASSVRGKDTNAEAFF. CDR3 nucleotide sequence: TGTGCCAGCAGCGTCAGAGGAAAAGACACGAACGCTGAAGCTTTCTTT.

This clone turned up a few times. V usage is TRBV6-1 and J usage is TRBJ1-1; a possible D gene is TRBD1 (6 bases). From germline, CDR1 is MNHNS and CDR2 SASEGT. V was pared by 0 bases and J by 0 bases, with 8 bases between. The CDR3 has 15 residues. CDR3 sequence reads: CASSEAQGVNTEAFF. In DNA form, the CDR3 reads TGTGCCAGCAGTGAAGCACAGGGAGTGAACACTGAAGCTTTCTTT.

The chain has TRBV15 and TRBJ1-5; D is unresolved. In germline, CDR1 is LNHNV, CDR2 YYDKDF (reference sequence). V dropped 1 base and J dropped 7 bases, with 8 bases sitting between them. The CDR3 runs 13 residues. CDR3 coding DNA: TGTGCCACCAGCAGAGTCCCCGAACAGCCCCAGCATTTT. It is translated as CATSRVPEQPQHF.

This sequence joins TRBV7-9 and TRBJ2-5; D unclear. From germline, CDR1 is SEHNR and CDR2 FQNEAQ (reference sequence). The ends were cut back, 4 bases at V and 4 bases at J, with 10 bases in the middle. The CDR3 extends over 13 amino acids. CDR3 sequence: CASSSLGRETQYF. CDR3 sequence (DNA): TGTGCCAGCAGCTCCCTTGGTAGAGAGACCCAGTACTTC.

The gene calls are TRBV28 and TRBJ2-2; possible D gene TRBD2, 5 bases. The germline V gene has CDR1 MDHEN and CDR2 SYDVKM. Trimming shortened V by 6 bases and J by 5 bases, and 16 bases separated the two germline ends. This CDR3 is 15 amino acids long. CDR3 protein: CASSPPLSGTGELFF. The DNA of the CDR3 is TGTGCCAGCAGCCCTCCTCTCTCGGGAACCGGGGAGCTGTTTTTT.